Presented here are 3 T cell receptor beta chains from one specimen sequenced in a study of T cell repertoires in cytomegalovirus infection. TCRdb re-called the reads through MiXCR, storing one row per CDR3 protein. Of approximately 390,000 distinct CDR3 sequences listed, approximately 30% are singletons. Their recognized antigens are unknown. The sample was cultured PBMCs, taken from culture after CMV antigen stimulation. The origin of the receptors is a human donor in good health (CMV status not recorded). Some clones in this sample may be carry-over from other donors' samples.

The chain has TRBV7-6 and TRBJ2-2; 12 positions match TRBD2. Germline lookup yields CDR1 SGHVS and CDR2 FNYEAQ. The CDR3 is 17 amino acids. V lost 4 bases, J lost 6 bases, and 9 bases stayed unmatched. CDR3 sequence: CASSSTLTSGRSGELFF. CDR3 nucleotide sequence: TGTGCCAGCAGCTCGACCCTGACTAGCGGGAGATCCGGGGAGCTGTTTTTT.

This clonotype was seen a few times. V gene TRBV12-3 or TRBV12-4 combines with J gene TRBJ1-6, with D tentatively TRBD1 (5 bases). The V gene lost 4 bases and the J gene lost 7 bases, with 5 bases spanning the gap. The CDR3 sequence is 12 residues long. CDR3 residues: CASSWGNSPLHF. CDR3 coding DNA: TGTGCCAGCAGTTGGGGGAATTCACCCCTCCACTTT.

This clonotype was observed many times. V usage is TRBV7-2 and J usage is TRBJ1-1, with 9 bases matching TRBD1. The germline V gene has CDR1 SGHTA and CDR2 FQGNSA. The CDR3 covers 16 residues. The V segment lost 1 base and the J segment 1 base; nucleotides outside the gene matches: 4. The CDR3 DNA reads as TGTGCCAGCAGCTTAGTCAAGGGACAGGGGAACACTGAAGCTTTCTTT. Amino acids: CASSLVKGQGNTEAFF.